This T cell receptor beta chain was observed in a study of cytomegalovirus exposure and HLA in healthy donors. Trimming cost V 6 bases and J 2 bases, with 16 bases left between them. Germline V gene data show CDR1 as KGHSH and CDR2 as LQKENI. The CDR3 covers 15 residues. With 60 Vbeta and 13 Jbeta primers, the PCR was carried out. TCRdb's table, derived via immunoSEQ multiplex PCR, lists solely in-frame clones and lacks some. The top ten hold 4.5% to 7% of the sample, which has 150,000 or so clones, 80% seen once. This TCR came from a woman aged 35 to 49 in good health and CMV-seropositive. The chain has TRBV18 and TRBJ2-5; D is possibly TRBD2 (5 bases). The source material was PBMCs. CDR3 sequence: CASSLRPGGQETQYF. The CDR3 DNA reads TGTGCCAGCTCCTTAAGACCGGGCGGGCAAGAGACCCAGTACTTC.